This entry lists 18 T cell receptor beta chains sequenced from one sample in a study of blood T cell repertoires in COVID-19. Clones were read by immunoSEQ multiplex PCR, and TCRdb kept only the in-frame ones, dropping some. The sample has 110,000 or so clones, more than 80% seen once. The material sequenced was peripheral blood. The receptors were gathered from a woman aged 40 to 50 with acute or convalescent COVID-19.

Only a few counts were recorded for this clone. The chain employs TRBV6-5 and TRBJ2-2; D is possibly TRBD2 (5 bases). CDR1 MNHEY and CDR2 SVGAGI come from the germline V gene. The V gene lost 6 bases and the J gene lost 5 bases, with 13 bases spanning the gap. The CDR3 totals 14 residues. The CDR3 bases are TGTGCCAGCAGGCTGATCGGGGTGACCGGGGAGCTGTTTTTT. This gives the protein CASRLIGVTGELFF.

The rearrangement joins TRBV2 to TRBJ1-6; the D gene is possibly TRBD1 (6 bases). This CDR3 region has 17 residues. Looked up from germline, CDR1 is SNHLY and CDR2 is FYNNEI. The germline V and J ends were trimmed by 2 bases and 5 bases, with 16 bases remaining between them. The CDR3 region has the DNA TGTGCCAGCAGTGAAAGGGGGGGAGAAACAAATAATTCACCCCTCCACTTT. Amino acid sequence: CASSERGGETNNSPLHF.

This clone was picked up one time. The chain combines TRBV7-2 with TRBJ2-5; 9 positions match TRBD2. V lost 2 bases and J lost 5; bases outside the gene matches: 12. CDR1 SGHTA and CDR2 FQGNSA come from the germline V gene. CDR3 length: 17 residues. CDR3 in amino acids: CASSLNVAGVGGETQYF. The CDR3, as DNA: TGTGCCAGCAGCTTAAACGTAGCGGGGGTGGGAGGGGAGACCCAGTACTTC. Variable domain in full (rest from reference TRBV7-2 and TRBJ2-5): GAGVSQSPSNKVTEKGKDVELRCDPISGHTALYWYRQSLGQGLEFLIYFQGNSAPDKSGLPSDRFSAERTGGSVSTLTIQRTQQEDSAVYLCASSLNVAGVGGETQYFGPGTRLLVL.

This rearrangement joins TRBV5-1 to TRBJ1-1; possible D gene TRBD1, 6 bases. V lost 0 bases, J lost 11 bases, and 17 bases lay in between. This CDR3 contains 14 residues. Germline V CDR1 and CDR2: SGHRS, YFSETQ. The CDR3 nucleotides read TGCGCCAGCAGCTTGGCCCCCGGACAGCCCCACGCTTTCTTT. Its protein is CASSLAPGQPHAFF.

This sequence joins TRBV6-5 and TRBJ2-1; weak D call: TRBD1 (6 bases). The CDR3 spans 12 residues. Trimming cost V 8 bases and J 4 bases, with 9 bases left between them. The germline V gene encodes CDR1 MNHEY and CDR2 SVGAGI. CDR3 bases: TGTGCCAGCGGACAGTTTTACAATGAGCAGTTCTTC. Its translation is CASGQFYNEQFF.

The gene calls are TRBV2 and TRBJ1-2; D unresolved. The CDR3 consists of 15 residues. Germline V gene sequence: CDR1 SNHLY, CDR2 FYNNEI. Trimming left V 2 bases short and J 6 bases short, with 16 bases between. DNA of the CDR3: TGTGCCAGCAGTGAAATGGGTTTGGAGGAGAATGGCTACACCTTC. Translating it yields CASSEMGLEENGYTF.

There are a few counts of this clone. The chain employs TRBV11-3 and TRBJ2-2; 8 nucleotides line up with TRBD1. The CDR3 spans 15 residues. Trimming removed 4 bases from V and 6 bases from J; junction bases left unmatched: 7. In germline, CDR1 is SGHNT, CDR2 YENEEA. The CDR3 region is CASSSSRTGSGELFF. In nucleotides, the CDR3 is TGTGCCAGCAGCTCGAGTAGGACAGGGTCCGGGGAGCTGTTTTTT.

This clone came up once. V is TRBV12-3 or TRBV12-4 and J is TRBJ1-2, with D hard to call. The CDR3 has 12 residues. Trimming took 6 bases from V and 7 from J, leaving 12 bases between them. CDR3 in DNA: TGTGCCAGCAGCTCAATCCTCGGTGGCTACACCTTC. Its translation: CASSSILGGYTF.

This sequence joins TRBV18 and TRBJ2-1; 14 positions match TRBD2. Germline trimming cut 8 bases from V and 12 bases from J; bases unmatched to any gene: 12. CDR3 length: 15 amino acids. The germline CDR1 and CDR2 sequences are KGHSH and LQKENI. CDR3 residues: CASQGLAGVLTGQFF. The CDR3 region has the DNA TGTGCCAGCCAGGGACTAGCGGGGGTTCTTACTGGGCAGTTCTTC.

This chain links TRBV4-1 with TRBJ2-5; a weak D match, TRBD2 (7 bases). Germline V gives CDR1 MGHRA, CDR2 YSYEKL. Deletions cut 3 bases from V and 4 bases from J, with 15 bases between. The length of the CDR3 is 15 residues. This CDR3 reads CASSQPRGAPETQYF. CDR3 nucleotide sequence: TGCGCCAGCAGCCAGCCTCGGGGGGCCCCAGAGACCCAGTACTTC.

The rearrangement links TRBV7-2 to TRBJ1-3; no clear D. Trimming stripped 6 bases from V and 0 bases from J, with 9 bases between. In germline, CDR1 is SGHTA, CDR2 FQGNSA. CDR3 length equals 14 residues. CDR3 loop: CASRGGFSGNTIYF. Written as DNA, the CDR3 is TGTGCCAGCAGAGGAGGATTCTCTGGAAACACCATATATTTT. Full variable domain (rest looked up from reference TRBV7-2 and TRBJ1-3): GAGVSQSPSNKVTEKGKDVELRCDPISGHTALYWYRQSLGQGLEFLIYFQGNSAPDKSGLPSDRFSAERTGGSVSTLTIQRTQQEDSAVYLCASRGGFSGNTIYFGEGSWLTVV.

This chain joins TRBV30 and TRBJ2-3, with a weak D call TRBD2 (6 bases). This CDR3 contains 13 residues. Trimming pared 4 bases from V and 8 bases from J, leaving 16 bases between. Germline V gene lookup returns CDR1 GTSNPN and CDR2 SVGIG (reference sequence). This chain's CDR3 is CAWMTSGDGTQYF. In DNA form, the CDR3 reads TGTGCCTGGATGACTAGTGGGGATGGTACGCAGTATTTT.

The sample holds a few counts of this clone. The chain carries TRBV2 and TRBJ2-1; 13 bases line up with TRBD2. The CDR3 has 14 residues. Losses at the gene ends were 10 bases for V and 6 bases for J; bases not matched to a gene: 6. Germline lookup yields CDR1 SNHLY and CDR2 FYNNEI. The CDR3 sequence: CATSRLAGGNEQFF. The CDR3 coding sequence is TGTGCCACGTCCAGACTAGCGGGGGGCAATGAGCAGTTCTTC.

The chain has TRBV19 and TRBJ1-6; tentatively, D is TRBD1 (6 bases). CDR1 is LNHDA and CDR2 is SQIVND in the germline V gene (reference sequence). The CDR3 runs to 16 residues. Deletions cut 6 bases from V and 7 bases from J, with 19 bases between. The CDR3 sequence is CASRKGDAGANSPLHF. As DNA, the CDR3 is TGTGCCAGTAGAAAGGGGGACGCAGGGGCCAATTCACCCCTCCACTTT.

The chain couples TRBV9 to TRBJ2-1; no definite D call. V lost 2 bases and J 0 bases, leaving 12 bases between the germline ends. The germline gives CDR1 SGDLS, CDR2 YYNGEE. This CDR3 has 16 amino acids. Here the CDR3 reads CASSVSGLVSYNEQFF. The CDR3 region has the DNA TGTGCCAGCAGCGTGAGTGGCCTAGTCTCCTACAATGAGCAGTTCTTC.

The CDR3: CASMEDPVGYTF. CDR3 in DNA: TGTGCCAGCATGGAGGATCCGGTCGGCTACACCTTC. The V call is TRBV6-5, the J call TRBJ1-2; D gene unclear. The CDR3 has 12 amino acids. Germline CDR1 reads MNHEY; CDR2 reads SVGAGI. V was clipped by 7 bases and J by 8 bases, with 14 bases between them.

V is TRBV2 and J is TRBJ1-2; D is possibly TRBD1 (6 bases). V lost 4 bases to trimming and J lost 14 bases, with 23 bases between them. The CDR3 is made up of 14 amino acids. The V gene's germline CDR1 is SNHLY and CDR2 FYNNEI. The CDR3 DNA follows: TGTGCCAGCAGTGTTGAGGCCGGGACATACGACTATACCTTC. It is translated as CASSVEAGTYDYTF. Full variable domain (outside the CDR3, taken from reference TRBV2 and TRBJ1-2): EPEVTQTPSHQVTQMGQEVILRCVPISNHLYFYWYRQILGQKVEFLVSFYNNEISEKSEIFDDQFSVERPDGSNFTLKIRSTKLEDSAMYFCASSVEAGTYDYTFGSGTRLTVV.

This sequence joins TRBV4-1 and TRBJ1-1; D perhaps matches TRBD1 (6 bases). Germline V gene data show CDR1 as MGHRA and CDR2 as YSYEKL. The CDR3 is made up of 14 amino acids. Trimming cost V 4 bases and J 4 bases, with 13 bases left between them. The CDR3 protein is CASSPREGGTEAFF. CDR3 bases: TGCGCCAGCAGCCCCAGGGAGGGGGGCACTGAAGCTTTCTTT.